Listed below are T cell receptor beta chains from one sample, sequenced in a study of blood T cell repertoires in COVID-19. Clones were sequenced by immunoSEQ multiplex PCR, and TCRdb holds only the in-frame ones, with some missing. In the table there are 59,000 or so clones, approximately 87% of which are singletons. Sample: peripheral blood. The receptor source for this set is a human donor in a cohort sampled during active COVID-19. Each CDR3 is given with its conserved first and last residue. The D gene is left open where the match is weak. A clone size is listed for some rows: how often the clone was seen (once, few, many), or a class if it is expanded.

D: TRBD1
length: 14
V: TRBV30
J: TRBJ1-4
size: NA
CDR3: CAWSVTGANEKLFF
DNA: TGTGCCTGGAGTGTAACAGGGGCTAATGAAAAACTGTTTTTT

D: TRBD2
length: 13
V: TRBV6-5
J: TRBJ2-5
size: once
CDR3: CASRFTSGGTQYF
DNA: TGTGCCAGCAGATTCACTAGCGGGGGGACCCAGTACTTC

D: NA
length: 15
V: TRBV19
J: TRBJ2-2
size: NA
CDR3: CASTIARSGARELFF
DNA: TGTGCCAGTACCATCGCTCGGTCAGGGGCCCGGGAGCTGTTTTTT

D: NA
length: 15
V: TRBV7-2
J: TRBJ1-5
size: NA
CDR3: CASSPDNFSNQPQHF
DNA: TGTGCCAGCAGCCCCGACAATTTTAGCAATCAGCCCCAGCATTTT

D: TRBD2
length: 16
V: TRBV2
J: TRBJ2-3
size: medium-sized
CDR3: CASSELSGGSTDTQYF
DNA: TGTGCCAGCAGTGAATTAAGCGGGGGGAGCACAGATACGCAGTATTTT

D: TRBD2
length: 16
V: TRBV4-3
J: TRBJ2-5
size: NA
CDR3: CASSQESLAGVETQYF
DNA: TGCGCCAGCAGCCAAGAATCACTAGCGGGGGTAGAGACCCAGTACTTC

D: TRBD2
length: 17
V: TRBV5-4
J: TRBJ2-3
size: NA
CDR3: CASSSEGLAGGWDTQYF
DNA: TGTGCCAGCAGCTCCGAAGGGCTAGCGGGGGGGTGGGATACGCAGTATTTT

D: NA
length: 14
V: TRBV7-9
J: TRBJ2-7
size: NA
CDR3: CASSLPGRRDEQYF
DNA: TGTGCCAGCAGCTTACCAGGACGGCGGGACGAGCAGTACTTC

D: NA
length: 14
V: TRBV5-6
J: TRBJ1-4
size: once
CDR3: CASSLGQPNEKLFF
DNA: TGTGCCAGCAGCTTGGGGCAACCTAATGAAAAACTGTTTTTT

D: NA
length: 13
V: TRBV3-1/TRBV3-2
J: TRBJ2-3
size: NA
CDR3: CASSLGAPDTQYF
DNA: TGTGCCAGCAGCCTTGGGGCCCCAGATACGCAGTATTTT

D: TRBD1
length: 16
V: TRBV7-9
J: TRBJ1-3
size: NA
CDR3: CASSPGQGSPGNTIYF
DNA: TGTGCCAGCAGCCCGGGACAGGGTTCGCCCGGAAACACCATATATTTT

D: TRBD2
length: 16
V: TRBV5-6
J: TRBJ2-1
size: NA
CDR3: CASSLAVTSINNEQFF
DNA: TGTGCCAGCAGCTTGGCAGTGACTAGCATAAACAATGAGCAGTTCTTC

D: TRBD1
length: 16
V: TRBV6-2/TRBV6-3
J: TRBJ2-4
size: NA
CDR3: CASSFARTGGKNIQYF
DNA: TGTGCCAGCAGTTTCGCTAGGACAGGGGGAAAAAACATTCAGTACTTC